The TCR beta chain under discussion was sequenced for a study of regulatory T cells in long-lasting Graves disease. Documented time point: newly diagnosed GD, antithyroid drugs for less than 3 months. PBMCs were the source of the RNA used for TCR sequencing. To make TCR beta libraries, researchers used iRepertoire HTBI primers and Arm-PCR of CDR3 regions. A single record per CDR3 protein comes from TCRdb applying MiXCR to the multiplex PCR reads. The table lists a few hundred thousand distinct CDR3 sequences, about 13% of them singletons. Regarding this clonotype: The antigen remains undetermined.

From germline, CDR1 is SGHNT and CDR2 YYREEE (reference sequence). V lost 4 bases and J lost 5; bases outside the gene matches: 11. The CDR3 has 16 amino acids. Study results and caveats: Samples came from peripheral blood alone, without thyroid tissue.

The same data also contributed to another study, on T cells in Graves' hyperthyroidism and ophthalmopathy. That work contributes: Diagnosis rested on symptoms, serum thyroxine and TRAb, thyroid ultrasound, and orbital computed tomography.

Here the sequenced sample was peripheral blood mononuclear cells (PBMCs), taken at new diagnosis, from a patient treated with antithyroid drugs. This TCR derives from a man aged 30 to 45 with Graves disease. The chain carries TRBV5-4 and TRBJ1-1; 10 bases fit TRBD1. The CDR3 sequence: CASSAGQGVSITEAFF. As DNA, the CDR3 is TGTGCCAGCAGCGCTGGACAGGGGGTTTCGATAACTGAAGCTTTCTTT. Full variable domain (remainder filled in from reference TRBV5-4 and TRBJ1-1): ETGVTQSPTHLIKTRGQQVTLRCSSQSGHNTVSWYQQALGQGPQFIFQYYREEENGRGNFPPRFSGLQFPNYSSELNVNALELDDSALYLCASSAGQGVSITEAFFGQGTRLTVV.